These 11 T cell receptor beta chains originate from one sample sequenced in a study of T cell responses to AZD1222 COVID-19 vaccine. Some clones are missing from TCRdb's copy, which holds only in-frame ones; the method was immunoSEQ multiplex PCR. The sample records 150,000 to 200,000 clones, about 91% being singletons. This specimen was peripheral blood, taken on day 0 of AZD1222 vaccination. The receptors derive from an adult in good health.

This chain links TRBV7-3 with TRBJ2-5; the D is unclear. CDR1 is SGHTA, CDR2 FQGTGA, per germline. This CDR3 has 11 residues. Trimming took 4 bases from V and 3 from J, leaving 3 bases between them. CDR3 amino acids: CASSSKETQYF. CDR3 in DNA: TGTGCCAGCAGCTCGAAAGAGACCCAGTACTTC.

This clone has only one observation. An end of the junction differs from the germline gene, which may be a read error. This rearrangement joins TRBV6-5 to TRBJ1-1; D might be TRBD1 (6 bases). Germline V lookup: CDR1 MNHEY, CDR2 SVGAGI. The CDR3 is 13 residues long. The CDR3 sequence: CASIYPGATEAFF. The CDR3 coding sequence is TGTGCCAGCATTTACCCAGGGGCCACTGAAGCTTTCTTT.

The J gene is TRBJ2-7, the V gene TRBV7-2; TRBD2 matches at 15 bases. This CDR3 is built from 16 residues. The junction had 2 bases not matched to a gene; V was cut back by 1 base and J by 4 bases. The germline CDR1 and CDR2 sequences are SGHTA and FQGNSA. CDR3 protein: CASSLEGTSGGYEQYF. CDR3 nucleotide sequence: TGTGCCAGCAGCTTAGAAGGGACTAGCGGGGGGTACGAGCAGTACTTC.

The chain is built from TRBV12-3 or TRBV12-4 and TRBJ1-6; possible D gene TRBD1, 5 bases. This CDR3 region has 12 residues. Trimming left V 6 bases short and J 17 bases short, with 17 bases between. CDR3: CASSLPGGEVHF. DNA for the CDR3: TGTGCCAGCAGCCTACCCGGGGGTGAGGTCCACTTT.

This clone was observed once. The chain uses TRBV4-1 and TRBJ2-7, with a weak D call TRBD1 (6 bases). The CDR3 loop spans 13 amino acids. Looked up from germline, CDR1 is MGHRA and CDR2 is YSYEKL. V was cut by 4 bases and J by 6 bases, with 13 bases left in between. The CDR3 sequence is CASSLDTGFEQYF. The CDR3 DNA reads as TGCGCCAGCAGCCTCGACACAGGGTTCGAGCAGTACTTC.

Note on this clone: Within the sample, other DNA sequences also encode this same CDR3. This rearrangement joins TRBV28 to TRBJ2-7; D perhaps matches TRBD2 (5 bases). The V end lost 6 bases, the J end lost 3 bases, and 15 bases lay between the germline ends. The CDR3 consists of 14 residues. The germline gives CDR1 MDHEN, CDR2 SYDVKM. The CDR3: CASSPPGSIYEQYF. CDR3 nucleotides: TGTGCCAGCAGCCCGCCGGGGAGTATCTACGAGCAGTACTTC.

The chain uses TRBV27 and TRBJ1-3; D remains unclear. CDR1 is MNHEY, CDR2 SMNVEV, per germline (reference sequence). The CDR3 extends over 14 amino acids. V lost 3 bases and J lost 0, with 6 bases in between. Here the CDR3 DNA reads TGTGCCAGCAGTTTTGGCAGCTCTGGAAACACCATATATTTT. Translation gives CASSFGSSGNTIYF.

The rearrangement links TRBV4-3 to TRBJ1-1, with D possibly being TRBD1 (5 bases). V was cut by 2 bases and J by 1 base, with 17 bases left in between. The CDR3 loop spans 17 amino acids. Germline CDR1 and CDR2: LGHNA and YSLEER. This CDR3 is CASSQSPPGGTNTEAFF. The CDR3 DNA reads TGCGCCAGCAGCCAAAGCCCGCCCGGGGGGACGAACACTGAAGCTTTCTTT.

The CDR3 is CASSLATGEGQPQHF. The DNA of the CDR3 is TGTGCCAGCAGCTTGGCAACAGGGGAAGGTCAGCCCCAGCATTTT. The chain recombines TRBV7-2 with TRBJ1-5; 7 nucleotides align to TRBD1. This CDR3 is 15 amino acids long. V was pared by 3 bases and J by 6 bases, with 8 bases of the junction left unmatched. In germline, CDR1 is SGHTA, CDR2 FQGNSA.

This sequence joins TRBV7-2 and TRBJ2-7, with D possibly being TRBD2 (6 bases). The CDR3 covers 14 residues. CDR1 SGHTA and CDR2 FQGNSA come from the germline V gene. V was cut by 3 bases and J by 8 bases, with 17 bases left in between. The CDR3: CASSLDLGGEKQYF. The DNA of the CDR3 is TGTGCCAGCAGCTTGGACTTGGGAGGCGAGAAGCAGTACTTC.

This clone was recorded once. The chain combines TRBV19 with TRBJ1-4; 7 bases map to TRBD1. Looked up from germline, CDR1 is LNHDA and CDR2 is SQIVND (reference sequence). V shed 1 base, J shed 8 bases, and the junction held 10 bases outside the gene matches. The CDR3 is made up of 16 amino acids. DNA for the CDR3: TGTGCCAGTAGTATAGGCAACAGGGGAATTGGCGAAAAACTGTTTTTT. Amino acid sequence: CASSIGNRGIGEKLFF.